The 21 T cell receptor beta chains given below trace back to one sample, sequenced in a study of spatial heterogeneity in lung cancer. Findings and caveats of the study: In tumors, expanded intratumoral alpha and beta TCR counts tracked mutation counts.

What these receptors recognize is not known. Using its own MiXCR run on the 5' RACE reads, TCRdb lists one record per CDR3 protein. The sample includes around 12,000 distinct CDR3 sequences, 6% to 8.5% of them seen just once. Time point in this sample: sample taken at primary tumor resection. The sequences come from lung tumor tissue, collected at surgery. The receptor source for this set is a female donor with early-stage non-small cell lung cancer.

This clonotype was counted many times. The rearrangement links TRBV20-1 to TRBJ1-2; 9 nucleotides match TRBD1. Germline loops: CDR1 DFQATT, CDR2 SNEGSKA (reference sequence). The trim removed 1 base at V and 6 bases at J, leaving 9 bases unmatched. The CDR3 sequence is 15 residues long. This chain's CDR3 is CSARGHRGRIHGYTF. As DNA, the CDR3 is TGCAGTGCTAGAGGGCACAGGGGGCGTATCCATGGCTACACCTTC.

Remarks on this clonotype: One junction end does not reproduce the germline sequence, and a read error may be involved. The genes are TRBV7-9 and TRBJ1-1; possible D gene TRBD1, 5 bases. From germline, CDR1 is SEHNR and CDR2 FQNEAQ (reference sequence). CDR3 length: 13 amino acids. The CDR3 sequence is CASSLGENTEAFF. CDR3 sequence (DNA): TGTGCCAGCAGTTTAGGGGAGAACACTGAAGCTTTCTTT.

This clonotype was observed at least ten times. In nucleotides, the CDR3 is TGTGCCAGCAGCTTAGTGGAGCACTATGGCTACACCTTC. Translated: CASSLVEHYGYTF. This sequence joins TRBV7-2 and TRBJ1-2; D is uncertain. The CDR3 is 13 residues long. The germline CDR1 and CDR2 sequences are SGHTA and FQGNSA. The V end lost 1 base, the J end lost 3 bases, and 6 bases lay between the germline ends.

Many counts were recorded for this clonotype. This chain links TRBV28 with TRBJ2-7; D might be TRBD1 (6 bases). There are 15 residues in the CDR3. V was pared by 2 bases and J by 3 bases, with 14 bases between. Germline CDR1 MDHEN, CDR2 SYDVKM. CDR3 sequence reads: CASSLVGTPFYEQYF. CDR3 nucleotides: TGTGCCAGCAGTTTAGTGGGGACACCCTTCTACGAGCAGTACTTC.

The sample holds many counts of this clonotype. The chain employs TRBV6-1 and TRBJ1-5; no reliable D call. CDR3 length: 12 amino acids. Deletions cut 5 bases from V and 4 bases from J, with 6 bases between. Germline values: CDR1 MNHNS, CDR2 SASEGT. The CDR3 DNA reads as TGTGCCAGCAGTCGCGATAATCAGCCCCAGCATTTT. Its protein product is CASSRDNQPQHF.

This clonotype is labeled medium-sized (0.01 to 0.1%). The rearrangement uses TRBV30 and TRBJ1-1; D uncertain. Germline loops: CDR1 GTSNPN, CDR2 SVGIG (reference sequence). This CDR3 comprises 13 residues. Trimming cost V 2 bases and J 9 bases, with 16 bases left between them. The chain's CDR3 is CAWSSNLDAKAFF. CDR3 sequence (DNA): TGTGCCTGGAGTTCGAACCTGGACGCCAAAGCTTTCTTT.

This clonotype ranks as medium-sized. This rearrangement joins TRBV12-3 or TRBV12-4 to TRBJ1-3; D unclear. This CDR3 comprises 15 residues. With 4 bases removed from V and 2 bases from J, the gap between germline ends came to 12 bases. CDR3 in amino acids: CASSSRWAAGNTIYF. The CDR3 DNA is TGTGCCAGCAGTTCCAGGTGGGCGGCTGGAAACACCATATATTTT.

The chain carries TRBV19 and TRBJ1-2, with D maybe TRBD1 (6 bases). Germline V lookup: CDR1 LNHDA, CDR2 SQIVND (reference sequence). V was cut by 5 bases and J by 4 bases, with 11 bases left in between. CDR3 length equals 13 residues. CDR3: CASSLTGRYGYTF. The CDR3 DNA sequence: TGTGCCAGTAGTCTCACAGGGCGCTATGGCTACACCTTC. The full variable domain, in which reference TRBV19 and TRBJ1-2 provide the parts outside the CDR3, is DGGITQSPKYLFRKEGQNVTLSCEQNLNHDAMYWYRQDPGQGLRLIYYSQIVNDFQKGDIAEGYSVSREKKESFPLTVTSAQKNPTAFYLCASSLTGRYGYTFGSGTRLTVV.

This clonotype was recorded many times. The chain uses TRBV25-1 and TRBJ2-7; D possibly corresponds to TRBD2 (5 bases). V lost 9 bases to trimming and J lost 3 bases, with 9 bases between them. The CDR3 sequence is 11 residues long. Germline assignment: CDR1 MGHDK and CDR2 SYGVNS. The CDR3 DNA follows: TGTGCCAGTGAGGACTTCTACGAGCAGTACTTC. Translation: CASEDFYEQYF.

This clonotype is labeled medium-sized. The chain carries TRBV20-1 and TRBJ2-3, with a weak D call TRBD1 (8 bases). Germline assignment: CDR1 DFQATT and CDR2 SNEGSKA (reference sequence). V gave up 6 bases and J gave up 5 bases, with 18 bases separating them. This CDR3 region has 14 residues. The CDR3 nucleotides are TGCAGTGCGCCTTGGACAGGGAGGGGAGATACGCAGTATTTT. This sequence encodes CSAPWTGRGDTQYF.

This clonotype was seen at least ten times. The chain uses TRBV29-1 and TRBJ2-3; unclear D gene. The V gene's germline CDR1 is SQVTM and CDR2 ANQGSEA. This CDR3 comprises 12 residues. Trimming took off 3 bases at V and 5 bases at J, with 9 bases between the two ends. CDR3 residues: CSVEVDLDTQYF. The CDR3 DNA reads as TGCAGCGTTGAGGTGGATTTAGATACGCAGTATTTT.

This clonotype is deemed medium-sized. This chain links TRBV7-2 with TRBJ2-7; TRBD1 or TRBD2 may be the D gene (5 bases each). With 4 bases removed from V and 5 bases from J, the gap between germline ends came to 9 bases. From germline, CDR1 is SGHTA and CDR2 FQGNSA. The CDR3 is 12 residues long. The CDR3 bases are TGTGCCAGCAGCTCGGGACCAAACGAGCAGTACTTC. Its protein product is CASSSGPNEQYF.

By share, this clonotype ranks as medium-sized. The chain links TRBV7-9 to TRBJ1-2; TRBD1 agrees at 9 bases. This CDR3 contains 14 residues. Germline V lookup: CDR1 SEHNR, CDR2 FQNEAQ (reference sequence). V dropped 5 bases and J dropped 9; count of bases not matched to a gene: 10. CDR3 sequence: CASSQLGQGQSYTF. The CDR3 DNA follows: TGTGCCAGCAGCCAATTGGGACAGGGCCAGAGCTACACCTTC.

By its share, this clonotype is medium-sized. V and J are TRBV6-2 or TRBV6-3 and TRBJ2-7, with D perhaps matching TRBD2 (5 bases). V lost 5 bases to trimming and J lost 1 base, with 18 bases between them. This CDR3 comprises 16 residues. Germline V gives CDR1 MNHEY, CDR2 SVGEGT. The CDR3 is CASSPSEFGGSYEQYF. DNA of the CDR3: TGTGCCAGCAGTCCCTCGGAGTTTGGCGGGTCCTACGAGCAGTACTTC.

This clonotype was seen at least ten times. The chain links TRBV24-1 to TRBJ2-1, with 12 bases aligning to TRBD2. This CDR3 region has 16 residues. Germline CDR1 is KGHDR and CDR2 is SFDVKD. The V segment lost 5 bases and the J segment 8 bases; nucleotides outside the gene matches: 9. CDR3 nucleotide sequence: TGTGCCACCAGTGGTCGGACTAGCGGGAACCAGGATGAGCAGTTCTTC. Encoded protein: CATSGRTSGNQDEQFF.

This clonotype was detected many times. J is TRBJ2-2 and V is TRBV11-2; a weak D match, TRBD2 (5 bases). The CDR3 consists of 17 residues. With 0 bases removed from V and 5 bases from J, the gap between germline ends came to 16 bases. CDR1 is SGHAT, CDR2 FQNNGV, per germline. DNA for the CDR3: TGTGCCAGCAGCTTAGATCGAGTGGGAGTAAGGACCGGGGAGCTGTTTTTT. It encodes CASSLDRVGVRTGELFF.

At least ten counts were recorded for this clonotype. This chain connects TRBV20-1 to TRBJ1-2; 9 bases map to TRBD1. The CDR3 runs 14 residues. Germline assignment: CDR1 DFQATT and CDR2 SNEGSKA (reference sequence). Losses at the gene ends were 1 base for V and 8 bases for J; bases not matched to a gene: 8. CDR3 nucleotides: TGCAGTGCTAGAGCTACAGGGGGCGCGAAGGGCTACACCTTC. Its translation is CSARATGGAKGYTF.

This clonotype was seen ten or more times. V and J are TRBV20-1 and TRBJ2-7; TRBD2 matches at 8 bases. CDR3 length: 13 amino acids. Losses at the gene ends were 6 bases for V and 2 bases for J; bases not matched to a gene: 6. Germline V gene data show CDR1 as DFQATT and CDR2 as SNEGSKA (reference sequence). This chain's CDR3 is CSAVTSGAYEQYF. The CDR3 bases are TGCAGTGCCGTAACTAGCGGAGCCTACGAGCAGTACTTC.

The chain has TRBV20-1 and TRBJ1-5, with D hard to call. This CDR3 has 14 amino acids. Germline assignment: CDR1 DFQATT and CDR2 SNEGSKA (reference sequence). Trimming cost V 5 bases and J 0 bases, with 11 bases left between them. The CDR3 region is CSAQRHYSNQPQHF. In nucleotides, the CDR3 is TGCAGTGCTCAAAGACATTATAGCAATCAGCCCCAGCATTTT.

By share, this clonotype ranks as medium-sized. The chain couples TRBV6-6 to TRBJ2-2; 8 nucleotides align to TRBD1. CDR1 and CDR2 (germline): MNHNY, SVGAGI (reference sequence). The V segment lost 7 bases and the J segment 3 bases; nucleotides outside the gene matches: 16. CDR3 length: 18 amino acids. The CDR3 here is CASTDLQGGTGHTGELFF. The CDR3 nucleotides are TGTGCCAGCACCGATTTACAGGGCGGGACAGGACACACCGGGGAGCTGTTTTTT.

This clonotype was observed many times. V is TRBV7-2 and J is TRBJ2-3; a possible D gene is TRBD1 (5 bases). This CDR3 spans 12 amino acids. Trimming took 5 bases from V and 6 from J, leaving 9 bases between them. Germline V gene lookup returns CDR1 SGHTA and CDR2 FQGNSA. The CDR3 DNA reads TGTGCCAGCAGCCTTAACAGGGATACGCAGTATTTT. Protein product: CASSLNRDTQYF. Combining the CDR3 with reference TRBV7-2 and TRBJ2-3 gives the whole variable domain GAGVSQSPSNKVTEKGKDVELRCDPISGHTALYWYRQSLGQGLEFLIYFQGNSAPDKSGLPSDRFSAERTGGSVSTLTIQRTQQEDSAVYLCASSLNRDTQYFGPGTRLTVL.